This T cell receptor (beta chain) derives from a study of CD8 T cells in ankylosing spondylitis. V lost 1 base, J lost 7 bases, and 14 bases lay in between. CDR3 length: 14 amino acids. Germline V gene sequence: CDR1 SEHNR, CDR2 FQNEAQ (reference sequence). Study-wide points: The study looked at matched synovial fluid samples from ankylosing spondylitis patients. Disease-linked clones were reported to be significantly enriched there. What seemed typical of ankylosing spondylitis blood was a TCR beta motif built from about eight highly homologous variants. Past research had described some motif variants in reactive arthritis synovial fluid and blood. Disease-linked clones bore a CD8+ phenotype, appearing relatively rarely in peripheral blood.

This clonotype was counted only a few times. Its antigen is as yet unknown. The authors made TCR beta libraries by quantitative 5'-RACE with molecular barcodes. MiXCR was run by TCRdb on the 5' RACE reads, yielding one entry per CDR3 protein. The sample has about 480,000 distinct CDR3 sequences, over 15% seen once. Sequencing was performed on blood, either unsorted or a sorted T cell fraction (not recorded which). The origin of this receptor is a male donor with ankylosing spondylitis. V usage is TRBV7-9 and J usage is TRBJ2-7; D is unclear. CDR3 in amino acids: CASSLVSGVGEQYF. CDR3 nucleotide sequence: TGTGCCAGCAGCTTAGTGTCCGGCGTGGGGGAGCAGTACTTC.